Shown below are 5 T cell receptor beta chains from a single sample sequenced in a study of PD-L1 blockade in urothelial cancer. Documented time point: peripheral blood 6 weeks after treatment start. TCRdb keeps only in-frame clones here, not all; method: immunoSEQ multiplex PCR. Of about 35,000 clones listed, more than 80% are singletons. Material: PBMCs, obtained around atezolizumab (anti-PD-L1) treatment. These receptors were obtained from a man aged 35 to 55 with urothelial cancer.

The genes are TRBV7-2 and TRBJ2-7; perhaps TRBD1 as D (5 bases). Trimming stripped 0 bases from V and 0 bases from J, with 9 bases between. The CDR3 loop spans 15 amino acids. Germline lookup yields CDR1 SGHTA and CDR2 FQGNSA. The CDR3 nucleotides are TGTGCCAGCAGCTTAGCGATCGACAGCTCCTACGAGCAGTACTTC. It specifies CASSLAIDSSYEQYF.

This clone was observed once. Here the CDR3 reads CASSLTGDGYTF. In DNA form, the CDR3 reads TGTGCCAGCAGTTTAACAGGGGATGGCTACACCTTC. The rearrangement joins TRBV27 to TRBJ1-2; 7 bases are shared with TRBD1. The CDR3 covers 12 residues. Germline V gene sequence: CDR1 MNHEY, CDR2 SMNVEV (reference sequence). V gave up 2 bases and J gave up 6 bases; unmatched junction bases: 0.

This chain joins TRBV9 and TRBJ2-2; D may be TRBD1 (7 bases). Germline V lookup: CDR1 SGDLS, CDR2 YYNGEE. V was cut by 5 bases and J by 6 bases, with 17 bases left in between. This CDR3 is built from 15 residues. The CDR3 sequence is CASRNSQGGSGELFF. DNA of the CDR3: TGTGCCAGCAGAAATAGTCAGGGGGGATCCGGGGAGCTGTTTTTT.

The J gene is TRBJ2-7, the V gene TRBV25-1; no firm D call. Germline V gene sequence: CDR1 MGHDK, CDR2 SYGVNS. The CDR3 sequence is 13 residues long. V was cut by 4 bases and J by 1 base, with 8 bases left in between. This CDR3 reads CASSGAGSYEQYF. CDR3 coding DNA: TGTGCCAGCAGTGGAGCTGGTTCCTACGAGCAGTACTTC.

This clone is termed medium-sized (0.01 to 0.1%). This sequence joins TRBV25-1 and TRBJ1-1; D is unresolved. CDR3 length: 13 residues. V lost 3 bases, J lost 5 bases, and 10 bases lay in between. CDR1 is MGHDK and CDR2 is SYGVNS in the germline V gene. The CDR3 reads CASSETLWTEAFF. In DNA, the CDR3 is TGTGCCAGCAGTGAGACTTTGTGGACTGAAGCTTTCTTT. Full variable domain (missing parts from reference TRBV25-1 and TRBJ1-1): EADIYQTPRYLVIGTGKKITLECSQTMGHDKMYWYQQDPGMELHLIHYSYGVNSTEKGDLSSESTVSRIRTEHFPLTLESARPSHTSQYLCASSETLWTEAFFGQGTRLTVV.